These 5 T cell receptor beta chains came from one sample sequenced in a study of blood T cells in healthy people across ages. It was with a sample-barcoded 5' primer and a J-beta primer mix that a second PCR of roughly 6 to 12 cycles was run. TCRdb recomputed calls from the 5' RACE reads with MiXCR, one row per CDR3 protein. The sample yields 980,000 or so distinct CDR3 sequences, around 48% seen once. Source material: blood. These receptors were taken from a man younger than 45 in good health.

The chain recombines TRBV5-1 with TRBJ2-5; tentatively, D is TRBD1 (5 bases). TRBJ2-7 explains the end of the DNA better; the J call may be wrong. This CDR3 has 13 amino acids. The germline V gene has CDR1 SGHRS and CDR2 YFSETQ. The CDR3 nucleotides are TGCGCCAGCAGCTTGGCAGGGAAGAACGAGCAGTACTTC. Protein product: CASSLAGKNEQYF.

The V and J genes are TRBV28 and TRBJ2-7; D is unclear. V lost 5 bases and J lost 3, with 8 bases in between. CDR3 length: 12 residues. Per the germline V gene, CDR1 is MDHEN and CDR2 is SYDVKM. The CDR3 DNA reads as TGTGCCAGCAGTGGGTACCGCTACGAGCAGTACTTC. Translated, it gives CASSGYRYEQYF.

This chain joins TRBV20-1 and TRBJ2-7; D gene ambiguous. Trimming shortened V by 1 base and J by 0 bases, and 10 bases separated the two germline ends. Germline values: CDR1 DFQATT, CDR2 SNEGSKA (reference sequence). This CDR3 spans 14 amino acids. CDR3 bases: TGCAGTGCTAGAGTCAGACCGAGCTCCTACGAGCAGTACTTC. It translates to CSARVRPSSYEQYF.

The chain carries TRBV28 and TRBJ2-7; no clear D gene. The CDR3 length is 12 residues. Per germline, CDR1 MDHEN and CDR2 SYDVKM. Deletions cut 5 bases from V and 7 bases from J, with 12 bases between. The CDR3 reads CASSDGRIEQYF. In nucleotides, the CDR3 is TGTGCCAGCAGTGACGGACGTATAGAGCAGTACTTC.

A single count supports this clonotype. The rearrangement uses TRBV6-5 and TRBJ2-1; D may match TRBD1 or TRBD2 (5 bases each). Trimming cost V 5 bases and J 8 bases, with 13 bases left between them. CDR3 size: 13 residues. Germline lookup yields CDR1 MNHEY and CDR2 SVGAGI. The CDR3 DNA reads TGTGCCAGCAGTGATAGGGACGGGGATGAGCAGTTCTTC. It encodes CASSDRDGDEQFF.